What follows are 12 T cell receptor beta chains derived from one specimen sequenced in a study of shared clonotypes between healthy human individuals (dated by TCRdb to the early 2020s). Libraries came from the immunoSEQ multiplex PCR assay. TCRdb re-hosts the immuneACCESS table, in-frame sequences only. Its copies lack some clones; in the studies checked, an unresolved V gene accounts for under half of them, and the cause for the rest is not known. In this sample the table shows some 2,000,000 clones, 90% to 95% of which occur a single time. More than 0.1% of the sample is held by the ten biggest clonotypes. Sequences were obtained from naive CD4+ T cells sorted from blood. In light of the paper, this sample's cell subset or site label describes: CD45RA+ positively selected. The receptors shown here come from a man between 18 and 35 years old in good health.

The V call is TRBV30, the J call TRBJ2-3; TRBD2 matches at 13 bases. J lost 5 bases, V lost 0 bases, and 8 bases had no gene match. Germline CDR1 GTSNPN, CDR2 SVGIG (reference sequence). The CDR3 totals 17 residues. The CDR3 region is CAWSVRRLAGGKDTQYF. DNA for the CDR3: TGTGCCTGGAGTGTACGGCGACTAGCGGGAGGTAAAGATACGCAGTATTTT.

This clone is a singleton in its sample. The chain combines TRBV4-2 with TRBJ2-7; the D is unclear. Trimming took off 1 base at V and 1 base at J, with 8 bases between the two ends. Germline loops: CDR1 LGHNA, CDR2 YNFKEQ. CDR3 length equals 14 residues. CDR3 in amino acids: CASSQASISYEQYF. The DNA for the CDR3 is TGTGCCAGCAGCCAAGCAAGCATTTCCTACGAGCAGTACTTC.

In the case of this clone: Distinct nucleotide sequences in the sample also encode this CDR3. The genes are TRBV2 and TRBJ2-3; no definite D call. The CDR3 has 11 residues. CDR1 is SNHLY, CDR2 FYNNEI, per germline. V dropped 8 bases and J dropped 6 bases, with 9 bases sitting between them. CDR3 sequence reads: CASRQTDTQYF. Here the CDR3 DNA reads TGTGCCAGCCGACAAACCGATACGCAGTATTTT.

As for this clone: The sample has other DNA sequences that encode this CDR3 too. For the CDR3, the DNA is TGCGCCAGCAGCTTGGAAGGACCGAACACTGAAGCTTTCTTT. Its translation: CASSLEGPNTEAFF. The gene calls are TRBV5-1 and TRBJ1-1; D is undetermined. This CDR3 is 14 amino acids long. V gave up 0 bases and J gave up 1 base, with 7 bases separating them. Germline lookup yields CDR1 SGHRS and CDR2 YFSETQ. Looking up the rest from reference TRBV5-1 and TRBJ1-1 gives the full variable domain: KAGVTQTPRYLIKTRGQQVTLSCSPISGHRSVSWYQQTPGQGLQFLFEYFSETQRNKGNFPGRFSGRQFSNSRSEMNVSTLELGDSALYLCASSLEGPNTEAFFGQGTRLTVV.

The gene calls are TRBV7-9 and TRBJ1-3; weak D call: TRBD1 (6 bases). V was clipped by 5 bases and J by 4 bases, with 15 bases between them. This CDR3 has 15 residues. Germline V gene data show CDR1 as SEHNR and CDR2 as FQNEAQ (reference sequence). CDR3 bases: TGTGCCAGCAGCGCCCAGGGGCTGGACGGAAACACCATATATTTT. As protein: CASSAQGLDGNTIYF.

The V call is TRBV10-3, the J call TRBJ2-7; D possibly corresponds to TRBD2 (6 bases). Per germline, CDR1 ENHRY and CDR2 SYGVKD. The CDR3 contains 16 residues. The V gene lost 4 bases and the J gene lost 2 bases, with 18 bases spanning the gap. In DNA form, the CDR3 reads TGTGCCATCAGTGTTCCGGGACTGTCTTACCCCTACGAGCAGTACTTC. This gives the protein CAISVPGLSYPYEQYF.

As concerns this clone: The same CDR3 can be traced to other DNA sequences in this sample. The CDR3 DNA reads as TGCGCCAGCAGAGTAGGCTCTAGCACAGATACGCAGTATTTT. It encodes CASRVGSSTDTQYF. V is TRBV5-1 and J is TRBJ2-3; D not resolved. The CDR3 contains 14 residues. Germline V gene sequence: CDR1 SGHRS, CDR2 YFSETQ. Between the trimmed V and J ends, which lost 5 bases and 0 bases, there was a span of 10 bases.

The count of this clone is one. The V gene is TRBV5-5, the J gene TRBJ1-1; D gene unclear. Germline loops: CDR1 SGHKS, CDR2 YYEKEE (reference sequence). The CDR3 is made up of 13 amino acids. V lost 7 bases, J lost 4 bases, and 14 bases lay in between. CDR3 region: CASGTSWSTEAFF. The CDR3 DNA follows: TGTGCCAGCGGCACATCCTGGAGCACTGAAGCTTTCTTT.

The chain has TRBV4-1 and TRBJ1-4; D is uncertain. This CDR3 comprises 15 residues. Germline CDR1 and CDR2: MGHRA and YSYEKL. Trimming removed 2 bases at V and 0 bases at J, with 7 bases between. The CDR3 loop is CASSQMRATNEKLFF. In DNA, the CDR3 is TGCGCCAGCAGCCAAATGCGAGCAACTAATGAAAAACTGTTTTTT.

J is TRBJ1-5 and V is TRBV6-1; D possibly corresponds to TRBD1 (6 bases). V shed 2 bases and J shed 5 bases, with 16 bases lying between them. The CDR3 contains 16 residues. Germline lookup yields CDR1 MNHNS and CDR2 SASEGT. The CDR3 here is CASSETRTVQYQPQHF. CDR3 coding DNA: TGTGCCAGCAGTGAAACAAGGACAGTTCAGTATCAGCCCCAGCATTTT.

The chain combines TRBV7-9 with TRBJ1-3, with D perhaps matching TRBD1 (5 bases). The CDR3 sequence is 13 residues long. V was cut by 4 bases and J by 4 bases, with 8 bases left in between. Germline-derived CDR1 and CDR2 are SEHNR and FQNEAQ (reference sequence). The CDR3 protein is CASSWGHGNTIYF. The CDR3, as DNA: TGTGCCAGCAGCTGGGGCCACGGAAACACCATATATTTT.

V gene TRBV19 combines with J gene TRBJ1-2; 10 bases are a match to TRBD1. The CDR3 has 13 amino acids. Germline V gene data show CDR1 as LNHDA and CDR2 as SQIVND (reference sequence). V shed 8 bases and J 7 bases; nucleotides not matched to a gene: 7. As DNA, the CDR3 is TGTGCCAGTGCGGGACAGGGGTTCTTTGGCTACACCTTC. Translated, it gives CASAGQGFFGYTF. The variable domain in full, completed from reference TRBV19 and TRBJ1-2, reads DGGITQSPKYLFRKEGQNVTLSCEQNLNHDAMYWYRQDPGQGLRLIYYSQIVNDFQKGDIAEGYSVSREKKESFPLTVTSAQKNPTAFYLCASAGQGFFGYTFGSGTRLTVV.